This TCR beta chain was sequenced during a study of identical twins (dated by TCRdb to between 2015 and 2016). For context, the study as a whole: The study deep-sequenced TCR alpha and beta repertoires from monozygotic twins, unrelated adults of various ages and cord blood to test whether fetal clonotypes persist. To rule out contamination, the twin experiments were replicated at different times with different library preparation protocols.

Its CDR3 holds 17 amino acids, cysteine through phenylalanine. Only the CDR3 DNA stays, 51 bases, in frame from base 1. Reading the germline V gene gives CDR1 MNHEY and CDR2 SVGEGT. The junction shows trimming of 0 bases on V and 3 bases on J, and the gene matches do not reach 7 bases of it. A few counts support this clonotype. The antigen it recognizes is unknown. Base qualities are not recorded, but no much larger clone differs from it by a single base. Only healthy Caucasian donors were included. The twin cohort comprised three pairs of female monozygotic twins, all aged about 18 to 30 years. RNA for TCR libraries was isolated from peripheral blood mononuclear cells. The library was prepared using 5' RACE. The sequencer listed for this sample is Illumina HiSeq 2000. A universal primer binding site was added through template switching, and the final cDNA carried a unique molecular identifier so that TCR cDNA molecules could be counted accurately. Specific primers in the conserved constant-segment region were used to synthesize first-strand cDNA for TCR alpha and beta chains. To control for contamination, every cDNA library carried two barcodes: a SMART-Mk sample barcode plus Illumina barcodes. TruSeq adapter sequences and Illumina sample barcodes were added in two successive PCR steps. The Illumina HiSeq platform was used with custom primers to sequence TCR alpha and beta cDNA libraries. The source study handled its data this way. MiGEC processed the raw reads to extract unique molecular identifiers, while MiXCR was used to determine the CDR3 positions. Recombination models were inferred per individual with the repgenHMM and IGoR tools using an EM algorithm. Shared clonotypes were analyzed with the tcR package in R, and sharing was normalized by the product of cloneset sizes. To study raw recombination free of thymic and clonal selection effects, out-of-frame nonproductive sequences were analyzed. TCRdb reworked the public reads: Q25 trimming with fastp, MiXCR clone assembly, productive beta chains retained. Entries are consolidated by CDR3 protein sequence, retaining the most common genes and DNA. TCRdb's processing, not the authors', yielded these V and J calls. For this sample the table gives about 700,000 distinct CDR3 sequences, of which 8.6% were detected only once. The ten largest clones represent approximately 0.94% of the sample.

General study outcomes and caveats: A weaker excess of twin sharing was found in beta out-of-frame sequences because the signal-to-noise ratio was lowered by fewer shared sequences. Zero-insertion analyses could be partly confounded by invariant T cells such as MAIT and iNKT, although diverse VJ usage argued against such confounding for most clonotypes. Out-of-frame TCR alpha sharing in monozygotic twins was systematically underestimated by recombination models, whereas sharing between unrelated individuals was in agreement with the recombination models. Because the same donors could not be followed over many years, the conclusions depended on cross-sectional statistical analysis. Fewer insertions were carried by abundant cord blood beta clonotypes; a weaker similar trend was observed in young adult naive repertoires, while no such trend was observed in memory repertoires. Compared with coincidental sharing between unrelated individuals, out-of-frame TCR alpha sequences shared between twins showed an excess of sequences with low generation probability.

These data are also associated with another study on yellow fever vaccine responses in identical twins. From that second study: The authors reported that the T cell response to vaccination in identical twins appeared partly convergent and partly personalized. In the study, vaccine-responding T cell clones were precisely tracked in identical twins.

Here the chain combines TRBV6-2 or TRBV6-3 and TRBJ2-3; 9 bases in the junction line up with TRBD2. The source material was PBMCs. The TCR comes from a woman under 30 in good health. The CDR3 region: CASSYSRLAAETDTQYF. Here is the DNA: TGTGCCAGCAGTTACTCGCGACTAGCGGCTGAGACAGATACGCAGTATTTT.